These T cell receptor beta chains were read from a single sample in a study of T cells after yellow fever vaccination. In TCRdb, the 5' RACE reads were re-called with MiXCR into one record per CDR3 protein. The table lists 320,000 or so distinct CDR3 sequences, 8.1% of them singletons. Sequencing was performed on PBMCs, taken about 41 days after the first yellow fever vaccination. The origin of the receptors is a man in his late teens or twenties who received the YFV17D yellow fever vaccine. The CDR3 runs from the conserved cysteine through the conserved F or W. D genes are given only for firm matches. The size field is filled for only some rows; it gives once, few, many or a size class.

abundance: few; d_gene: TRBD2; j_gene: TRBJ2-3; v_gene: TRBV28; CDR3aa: CASRGGGPGDTQYF; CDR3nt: TGTGCCAGCAGAGGCGGGGGTCCGGGAGATACGCAGTATTTT
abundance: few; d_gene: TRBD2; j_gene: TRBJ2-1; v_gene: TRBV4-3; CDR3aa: CASSQAAAGVGNEQFF; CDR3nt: TGCGCCAGCAGCCAAGCGGCCGCGGGGGTCGGCAATGAGCAGTTCTTC
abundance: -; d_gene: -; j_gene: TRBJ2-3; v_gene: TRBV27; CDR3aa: CARPGDTQYF; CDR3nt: TGTGCCCGCCCCGGGGATACGCAGTATTTT
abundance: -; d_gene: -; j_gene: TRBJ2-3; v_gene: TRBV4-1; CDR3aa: CASSQENTDTQYF; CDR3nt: TGCGCCAGCAGCCAGGAAAACACAGATACGCAGTATTTT
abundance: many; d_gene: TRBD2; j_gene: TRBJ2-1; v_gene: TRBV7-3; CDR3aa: CASSLGLAGNNEQFF; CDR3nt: TGTGCCAGCAGCCTTGGACTAGCGGGGAACAATGAGCAGTTCTTC
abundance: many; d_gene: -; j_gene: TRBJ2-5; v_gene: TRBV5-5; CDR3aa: CASSLAVLQETQYF; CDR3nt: TGTGCCAGCAGCTTAGCGGTTCTTCAAGAGACCCAGTACTTC
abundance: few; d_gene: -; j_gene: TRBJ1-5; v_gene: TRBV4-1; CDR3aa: CASRRGGDTREIQHF; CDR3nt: TGCGCCAGCAGGCGTGGAGGCGACACCAGGGAGATCCAGCATTTT
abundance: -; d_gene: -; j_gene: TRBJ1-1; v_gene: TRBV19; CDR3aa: CASSIDSRGGTEAFF; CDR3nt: TGTGCCAGTAGTATAGATAGCCGGGGGGGCACTGAAGCTTTCTTT
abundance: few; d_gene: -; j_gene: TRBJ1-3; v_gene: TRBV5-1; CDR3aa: CASSLSPLGVSGNTIYF; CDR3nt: TGCGCCAGCAGCTTGTCACCCCTCGGTGTCTCTGGAAACACCATATATTTT
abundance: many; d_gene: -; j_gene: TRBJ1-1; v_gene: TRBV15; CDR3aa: CATSRGNSLNTEAFF; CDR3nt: TGTGCCACCAGCAGAGGCAACAGCCTAAACACTGAAGCTTTCTTT
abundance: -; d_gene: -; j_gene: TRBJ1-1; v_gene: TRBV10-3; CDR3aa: CAISEGRGTEAFF; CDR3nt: TGTGCCATCAGTGAAGGCAGGGGAACTGAAGCTTTCTTT
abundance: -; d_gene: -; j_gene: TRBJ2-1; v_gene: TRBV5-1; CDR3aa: CASSLTGGDYNEQFF; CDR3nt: TGCGCCAGCAGCTTGACAGGCGGGGATTACAATGAGCAGTTCTTC
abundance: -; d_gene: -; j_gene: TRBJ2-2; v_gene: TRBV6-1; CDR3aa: CASSETHRAGELFF; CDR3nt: TGTGCCAGCAGTGAAACGCACCGGGCCGGGGAGCTGTTTTTT
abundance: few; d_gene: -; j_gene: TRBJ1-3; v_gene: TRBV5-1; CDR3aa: CASSSQGQTFSGNTIYF; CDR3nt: TGCGCCAGCAGCTCACAAGGACAGACTTTCTCTGGAAACACCATATATTTT
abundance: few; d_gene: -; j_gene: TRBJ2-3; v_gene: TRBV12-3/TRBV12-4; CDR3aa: CASSPGEGVTTDTQYF; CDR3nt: TGTGCCAGCAGTCCCGGGGAAGGAGTAACCACAGATACGCAGTATTTT
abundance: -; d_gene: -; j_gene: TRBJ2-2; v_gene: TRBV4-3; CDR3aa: CASSPGSLSGELFF; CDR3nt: TGCGCCAGCAGCCCAGGCTCCCTGTCCGGGGAGCTGTTTTTT
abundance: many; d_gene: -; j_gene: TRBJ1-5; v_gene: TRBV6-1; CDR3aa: CASTKTWGNQPQHF; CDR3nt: TGTGCCAGCACCAAGACGTGGGGCAATCAGCCCCAGCATTTT
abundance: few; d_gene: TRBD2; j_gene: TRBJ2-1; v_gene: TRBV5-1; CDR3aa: CASSRLGTGGPDEQFF; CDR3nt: TGCGCCAGCAGCCGTTTGGGCACGGGGGGGCCAGATGAGCAGTTCTTC
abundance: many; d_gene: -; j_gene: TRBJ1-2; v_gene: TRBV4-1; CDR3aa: CASSQDRGFNGYTF; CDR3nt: TGCGCCAGCAGCCAAGACCGGGGGTTCAATGGCTACACCTTC
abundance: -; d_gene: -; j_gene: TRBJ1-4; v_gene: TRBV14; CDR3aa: CASSYDSPVGKLFF; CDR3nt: TGTGCCAGCAGCTACGACAGTCCCGTGGGGAAACTGTTTTTT
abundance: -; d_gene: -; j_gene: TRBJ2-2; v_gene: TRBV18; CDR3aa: CASSPPEASNTGELFF; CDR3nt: TGTGCCAGCTCACCACCGGAAGCTAGCAACACCGGGGAGCTGTTTTTT
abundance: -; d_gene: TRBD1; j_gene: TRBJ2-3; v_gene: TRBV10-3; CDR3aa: CAIRTGTGDADTQYF; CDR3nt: TGTGCCATCAGAACCGGGACAGGGGACGCAGATACGCAGTATTTT
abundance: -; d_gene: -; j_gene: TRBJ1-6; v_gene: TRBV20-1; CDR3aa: CSARGLRSPLHF; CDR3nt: TGCAGTGCTAGGGGACTGCGATCACCCCTCCACTTT
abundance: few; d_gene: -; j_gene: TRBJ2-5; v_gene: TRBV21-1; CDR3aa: CASRQGKGETQYF; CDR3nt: TGTGCCAGCCGGCAGGGGAAGGGAGAGACCCAGTACTTC
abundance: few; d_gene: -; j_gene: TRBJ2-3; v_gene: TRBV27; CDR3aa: CASSWCGRCDTQYF; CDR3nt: TGTGCCAGCAGTTGGTGCGGGCGTTGTGATACGCAGTATTTT
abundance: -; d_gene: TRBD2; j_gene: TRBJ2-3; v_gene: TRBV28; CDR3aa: CASSRSPVWGLASTDTQYF; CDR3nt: TGTGCCAGCAGCAGATCACCGGTTTGGGGACTAGCGAGCACAGATACGCAGTATTTT
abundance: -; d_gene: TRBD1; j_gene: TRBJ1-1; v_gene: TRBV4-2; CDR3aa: CASSLEDRVARGAFF; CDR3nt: TGTGCCAGCAGCCTAGAGGACAGGGTCGCACGAGGAGCTTTCTTT
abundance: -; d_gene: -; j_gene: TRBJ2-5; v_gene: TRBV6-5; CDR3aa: CASSYSRKRRTQETQYF; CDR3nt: TGTGCCAGCAGTTACTCAAGAAAGCGACGGACCCAAGAGACCCAGTACTTC
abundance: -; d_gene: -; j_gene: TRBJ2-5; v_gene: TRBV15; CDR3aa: CATSIAFIGGEETQYF; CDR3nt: TGTGCCACCAGCATAGCGTTTATCGGGGGTGAAGAGACCCAGTACTTC
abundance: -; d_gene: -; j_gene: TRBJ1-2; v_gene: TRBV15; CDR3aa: CATSRAGTRGRYYGYTF; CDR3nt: TGTGCCACCAGCAGAGCCGGGACACGGGGCAGATACTATGGCTACACCTTC
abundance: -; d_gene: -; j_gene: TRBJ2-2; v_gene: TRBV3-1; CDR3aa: CASSQWSTGELFF; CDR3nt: TGTGCCAGCAGCCAATGGAGCACCGGGGAGCTGTTTTTT
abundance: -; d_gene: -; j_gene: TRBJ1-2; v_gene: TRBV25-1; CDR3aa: CASSVEGVANF; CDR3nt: TGTGCCAGCAGTGTTGAGGGGGTTGCGAACTTC
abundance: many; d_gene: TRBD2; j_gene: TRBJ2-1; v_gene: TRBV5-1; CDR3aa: CASRSSGGSSYNEQFF; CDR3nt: TGCGCCAGCAGGAGTAGCGGGGGTAGCTCCTACAATGAGCAGTTCTTC
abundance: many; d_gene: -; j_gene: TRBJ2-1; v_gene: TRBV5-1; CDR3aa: CASSSGTPYNEQFF; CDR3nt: TGCGCCAGCAGCTCCGGAACCCCCTACAATGAGCAGTTCTTC
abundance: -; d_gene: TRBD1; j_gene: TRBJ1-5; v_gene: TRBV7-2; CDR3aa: CASSVWTRGQQPQHF; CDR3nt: TGTGCCAGCAGCGTCTGGACGAGGGGACAGCAGCCCCAGCATTTT
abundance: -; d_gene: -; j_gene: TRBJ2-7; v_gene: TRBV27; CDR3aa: CASSLRENYEQYF; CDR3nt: TGTGCCAGCAGTCTCCGGGAGAACTACGAGCAGTACTTC
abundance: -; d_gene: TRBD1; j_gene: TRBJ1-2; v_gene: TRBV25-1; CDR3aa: CASSFTGVGNYGYTF; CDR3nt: TGTGCCAGCAGTTTCACAGGGGTAGGGAACTATGGCTACACCTTC
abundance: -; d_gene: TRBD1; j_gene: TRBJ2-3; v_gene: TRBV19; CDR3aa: CASSIVGGQGNTQYF; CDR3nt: TGTGCCAGTAGTATAGTAGGGGGACAGGGGAATACGCAGTATTTT
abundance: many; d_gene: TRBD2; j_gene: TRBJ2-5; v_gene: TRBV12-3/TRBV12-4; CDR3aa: CASNPSGGSQETQYF; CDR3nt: TGTGCCAGCAATCCGAGCGGGGGATCCCAAGAGACCCAGTACTTC
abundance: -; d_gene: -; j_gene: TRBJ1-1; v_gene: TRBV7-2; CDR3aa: CASSWRRQLNTEAFF; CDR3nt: TGTGCCAGCAGCTGGCGGAGGCAGCTGAACACTGAAGCTTTCTTT
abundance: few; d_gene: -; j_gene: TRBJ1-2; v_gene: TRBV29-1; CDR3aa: CSVAGANYGYTF; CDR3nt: TGCAGCGTTGCCGGGGCTAACTATGGCTACACCTTC
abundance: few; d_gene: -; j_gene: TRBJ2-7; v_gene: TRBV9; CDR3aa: CASSVTETPYEQYF; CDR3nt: TGTGCCAGCAGCGTAACAGAGACCCCCTACGAGCAGTACTTC
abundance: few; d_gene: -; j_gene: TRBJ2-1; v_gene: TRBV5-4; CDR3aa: CASSAGDYNEQFF; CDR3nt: TGTGCCAGCAGCGCTGGGGACTACAATGAGCAGTTCTTC
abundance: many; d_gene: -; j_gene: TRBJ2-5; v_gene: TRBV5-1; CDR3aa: CASSLGPGGETQYF; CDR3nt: TGCGCCAGCAGCCTGGGACCTGGGGGAGAGACCCAGTACTTC
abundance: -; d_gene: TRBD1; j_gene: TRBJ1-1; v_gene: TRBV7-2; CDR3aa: CASSLGLLGQGFVAFF; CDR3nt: TGTGCCAGCAGCTTAGGCCTCCTAGGACAGGGATTTGTAGCTTTCTTT
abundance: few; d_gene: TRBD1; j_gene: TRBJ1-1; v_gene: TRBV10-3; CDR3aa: CAISRQGSNTEAFF; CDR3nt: TGTGCCATCAGTAGACAGGGATCGAACACTGAAGCTTTCTTT
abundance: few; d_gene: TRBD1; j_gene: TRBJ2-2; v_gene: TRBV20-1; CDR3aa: CSARDRGKDTGELFF; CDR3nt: TGCAGTGCCCGGGACAGGGGAAAGGACACCGGGGAGCTGTTTTTT